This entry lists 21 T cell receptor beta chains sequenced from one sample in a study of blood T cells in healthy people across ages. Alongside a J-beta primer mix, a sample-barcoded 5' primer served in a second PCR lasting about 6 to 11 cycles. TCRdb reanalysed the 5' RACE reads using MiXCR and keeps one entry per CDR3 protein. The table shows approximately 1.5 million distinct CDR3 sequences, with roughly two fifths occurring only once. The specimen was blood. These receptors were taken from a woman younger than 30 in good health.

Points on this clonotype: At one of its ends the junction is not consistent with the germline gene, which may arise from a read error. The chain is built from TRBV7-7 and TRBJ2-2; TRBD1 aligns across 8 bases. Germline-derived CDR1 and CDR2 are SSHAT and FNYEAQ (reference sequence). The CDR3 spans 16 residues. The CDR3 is CASSLGTGLNTGELFF. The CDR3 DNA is TGTGCTAGCAGCTTAGGGACAGGTCTCAACACCGGGGAGCTGTTTTTT.

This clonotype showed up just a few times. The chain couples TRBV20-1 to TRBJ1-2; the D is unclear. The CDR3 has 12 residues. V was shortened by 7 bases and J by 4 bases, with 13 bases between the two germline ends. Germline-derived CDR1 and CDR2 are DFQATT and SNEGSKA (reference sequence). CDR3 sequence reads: CSGTGATYGYTF. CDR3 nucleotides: TGCAGTGGGACGGGTGCTACCTATGGCTACACCTTC.

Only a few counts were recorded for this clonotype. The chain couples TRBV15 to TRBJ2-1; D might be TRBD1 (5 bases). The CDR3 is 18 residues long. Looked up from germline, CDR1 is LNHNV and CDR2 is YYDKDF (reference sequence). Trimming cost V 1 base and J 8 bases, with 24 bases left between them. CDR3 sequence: CATSRGPHRMMESDEQFF. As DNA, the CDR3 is TGTGCCACCAGCAGAGGACCCCACAGGATGATGGAGAGTGATGAGCAGTTCTTC.

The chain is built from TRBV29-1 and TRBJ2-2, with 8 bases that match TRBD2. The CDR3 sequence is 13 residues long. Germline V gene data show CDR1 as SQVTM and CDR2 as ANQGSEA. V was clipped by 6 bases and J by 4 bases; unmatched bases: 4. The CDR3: CSVSGGPTGELFF. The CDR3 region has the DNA TGCAGCGTCTCGGGGGGGCCCACCGGGGAGCTGTTTTTT.

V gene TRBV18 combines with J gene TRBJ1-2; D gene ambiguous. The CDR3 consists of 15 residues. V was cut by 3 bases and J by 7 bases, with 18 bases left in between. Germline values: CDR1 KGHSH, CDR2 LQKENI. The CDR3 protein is CASSPPGPTLSGYTF. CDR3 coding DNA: TGTGCCAGCTCACCCCCTGGACCTACGCTGAGTGGCTACACCTTC.

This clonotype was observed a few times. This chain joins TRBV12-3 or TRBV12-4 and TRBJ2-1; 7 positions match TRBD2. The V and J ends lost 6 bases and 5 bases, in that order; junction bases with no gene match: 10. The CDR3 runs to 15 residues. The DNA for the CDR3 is TGTGCCAGCAGAGACCTCACTAGCGAGAACAATGAGCAGTTCTTC. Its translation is CASRDLTSENNEQFF.

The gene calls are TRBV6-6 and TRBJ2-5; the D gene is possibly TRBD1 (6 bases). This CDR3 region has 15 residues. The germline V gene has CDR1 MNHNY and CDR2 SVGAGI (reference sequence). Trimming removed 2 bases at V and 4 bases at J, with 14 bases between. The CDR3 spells CASSYQQGRGETQYF. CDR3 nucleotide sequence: TGTGCCAGCAGTTACCAACAGGGTCGGGGAGAGACCCAGTACTTC.

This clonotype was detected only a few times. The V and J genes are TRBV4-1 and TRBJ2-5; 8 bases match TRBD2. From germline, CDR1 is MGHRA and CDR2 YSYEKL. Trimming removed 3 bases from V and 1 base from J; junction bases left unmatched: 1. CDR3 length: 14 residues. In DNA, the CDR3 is TGCGCCAGCAGCCAGGGACTAGTCCAAGAGACCCAGTACTTC. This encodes CASSQGLVQETQYF.

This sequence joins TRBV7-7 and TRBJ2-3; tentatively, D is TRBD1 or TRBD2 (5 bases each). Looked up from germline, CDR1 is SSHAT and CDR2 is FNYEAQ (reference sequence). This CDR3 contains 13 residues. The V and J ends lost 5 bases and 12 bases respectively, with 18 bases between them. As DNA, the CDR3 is TGTGCCAGCAGCCCGGACCGGGACGTTCGACAGTATTTT. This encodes CASSPDRDVRQYF.

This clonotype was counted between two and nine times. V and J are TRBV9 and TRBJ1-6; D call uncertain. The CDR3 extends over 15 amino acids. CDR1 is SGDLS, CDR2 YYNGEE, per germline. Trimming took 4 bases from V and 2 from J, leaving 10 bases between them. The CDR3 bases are TGTGCCAGCAGCCCCCGCGGCACCTATAATTCACCCCTCCACTTT. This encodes CASSPRGTYNSPLHF.

Here the CDR3 DNA reads TGCAGTGCTAGAGATTTTTGGCTAGCTGATCAAGAGACCCAGTACTTC. Translation: CSARDFWLADQETQYF. This sequence joins TRBV20-1 and TRBJ2-7; maybe TRBD2 (5 bases). The J call may not be correct, given that the DNA end is closer to TRBJ2-5. Germline values: CDR1 DFQATT, CDR2 SNEGSKA (reference sequence). There are 16 residues in the CDR3.

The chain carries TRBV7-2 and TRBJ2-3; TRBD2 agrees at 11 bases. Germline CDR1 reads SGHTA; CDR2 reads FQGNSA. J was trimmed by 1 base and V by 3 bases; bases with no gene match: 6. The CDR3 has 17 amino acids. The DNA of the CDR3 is TGTGCCAGCAGCTTTGACCCACTAGCGGGGGGCACAGATACGCAGTATTTT. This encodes CASSFDPLAGGTDTQYF.

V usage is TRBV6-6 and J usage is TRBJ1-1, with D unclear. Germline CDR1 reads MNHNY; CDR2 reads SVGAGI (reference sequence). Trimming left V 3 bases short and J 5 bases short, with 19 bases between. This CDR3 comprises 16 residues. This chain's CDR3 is CASSYPGRGSNTEAFF. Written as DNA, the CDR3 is TGTGCCAGCAGTTATCCGGGCAGAGGGTCGAATACTGAAGCTTTCTTT.

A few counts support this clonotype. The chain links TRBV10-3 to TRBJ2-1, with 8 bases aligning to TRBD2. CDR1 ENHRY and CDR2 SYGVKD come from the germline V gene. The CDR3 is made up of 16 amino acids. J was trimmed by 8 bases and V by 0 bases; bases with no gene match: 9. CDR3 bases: TGTGCCATCAGTGAGTCCCGGGGGGGTTATGGGGATGAGCAGTTCTTC. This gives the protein CAISESRGGYGDEQFF.

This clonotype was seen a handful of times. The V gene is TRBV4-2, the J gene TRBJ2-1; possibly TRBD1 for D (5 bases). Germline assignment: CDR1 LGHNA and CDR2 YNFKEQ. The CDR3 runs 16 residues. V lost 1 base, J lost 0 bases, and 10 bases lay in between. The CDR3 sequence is CASSQGADSSYNEQFF. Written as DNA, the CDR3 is TGTGCCAGCAGCCAAGGGGCAGACAGCTCCTACAATGAGCAGTTCTTC.

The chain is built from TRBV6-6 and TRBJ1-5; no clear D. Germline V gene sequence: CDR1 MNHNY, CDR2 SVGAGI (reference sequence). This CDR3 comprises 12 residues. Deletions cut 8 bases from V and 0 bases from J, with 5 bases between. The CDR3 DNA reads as TGTGCCAGCGAGGGTAGCAATCAGCCCCAGCATTTT. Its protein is CASEGSNQPQHF.

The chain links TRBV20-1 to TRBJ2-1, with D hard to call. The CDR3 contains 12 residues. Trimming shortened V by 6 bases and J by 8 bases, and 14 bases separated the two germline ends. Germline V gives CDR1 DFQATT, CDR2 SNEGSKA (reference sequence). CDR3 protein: CSARRYTDEQFF. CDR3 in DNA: TGCAGTGCGCGAAGATACACCGATGAGCAGTTCTTC.

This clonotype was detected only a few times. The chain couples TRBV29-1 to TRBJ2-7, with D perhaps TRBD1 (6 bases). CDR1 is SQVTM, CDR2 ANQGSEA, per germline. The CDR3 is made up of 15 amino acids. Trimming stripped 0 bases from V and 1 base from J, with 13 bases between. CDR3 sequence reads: CSVEDPGHSSYEQYF. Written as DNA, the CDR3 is TGCAGCGTTGAAGATCCGGGACACTCGTCCTACGAGCAGTACTTC.

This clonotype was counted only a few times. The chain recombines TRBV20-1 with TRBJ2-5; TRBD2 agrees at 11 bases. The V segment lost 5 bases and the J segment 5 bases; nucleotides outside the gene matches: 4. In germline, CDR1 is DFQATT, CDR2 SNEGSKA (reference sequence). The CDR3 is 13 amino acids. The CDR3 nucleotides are TGCAGTGCTCGTAGCGGGGGGGTCGAGACCCAGTACTTC. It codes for CSARSGGVETQYF.

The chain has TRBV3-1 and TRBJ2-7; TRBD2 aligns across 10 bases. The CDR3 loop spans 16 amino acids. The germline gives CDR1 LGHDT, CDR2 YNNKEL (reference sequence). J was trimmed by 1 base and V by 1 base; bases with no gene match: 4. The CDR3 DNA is TGTGCCAGCAGCCAAGGAAGCGGGGGGGGATCCTACGAGCAGTACTTC. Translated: CASSQGSGGGSYEQYF.

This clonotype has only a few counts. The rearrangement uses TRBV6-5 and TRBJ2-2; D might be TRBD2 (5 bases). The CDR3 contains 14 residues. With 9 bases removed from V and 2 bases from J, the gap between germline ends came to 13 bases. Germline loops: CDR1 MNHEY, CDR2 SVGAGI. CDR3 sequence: CASCPGLNTGELFF. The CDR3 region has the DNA TGTGCCAGTTGCCCAGGACTTAACACCGGGGAGCTGTTTTTT.